What follows are 27 T cell receptor beta chains derived from one specimen sequenced in a study of CD8 T cells in Susac syndrome. After extraction with the RNeasy kit, roughly 0.5 to 1 ug of the RNA was reverse transcribed using random hexamers. TCRdb ran MiXCR on the immunoSEQ multiplex PCR reads and lists one entry per CDR3 protein. The data contain around 300,000 distinct CDR3 sequences, approximately 89% of them singletons. What was sequenced was CD8+ T cells from PBMCs. These receptors were collected from a human donor with multiple sclerosis.

The gene calls are TRBV6-2 or TRBV6-3 and TRBJ2-2, with unresolved D. Per germline, CDR1 MNHEY and CDR2 SVGEGT. The CDR3 is 13 residues long. The V gene lost 0 bases and the J gene lost 6 bases, with 5 bases spanning the gap. Written as DNA, the CDR3 is TGTGCCAGCAGTTACTCGGAGTCCGGGGAGCTGTTTTTT. Its translation is CASSYSESGELFF.

The chain links TRBV11-3 to TRBJ1-2; the D is unclear. Germline V lookup: CDR1 SGHNT, CDR2 YENEEA. Trimming cost V 5 bases and J 2 bases, with 9 bases left between them. The CDR3 extends over 13 amino acids. CDR3 in DNA: TGTGCCAGCAGCCGGGAGAGGAACTATGGCTACACCTTC. Amino acids: CASSRERNYGYTF.

DNA for the CDR3: TGTGCCAGTAGTATAGAAGACCTCGGCTATAATTCACCCCTCCACTTT. Residues: CASSIEDLGYNSPLHF. The chain links TRBV19 to TRBJ1-6; D remains unclear. The V and J ends lost 0 bases and 3 bases respectively, with 9 bases between them. The CDR3 is 16 residues long. Germline V gives CDR1 LNHDA, CDR2 SQIVND (reference sequence).

The rearrangement joins TRBV6-5 to TRBJ2-3; 9 bases are shared with TRBD1. This CDR3 spans 15 amino acids. Per the germline V gene, CDR1 is MNHEY and CDR2 is SVGAGI. With 4 bases clipped from V and 5 bases from J, the junction kept 7 bases outside the gene matches. The CDR3 DNA reads TGTGCCAGCAGTTTGCCGGGACAGGGACTAGATACGCAGTATTTT. Its protein is CASSLPGQGLDTQYF.

CDR3 DNA: TGTGCCAGCAGCTTGGTCGGAGGGGCGCAAGAGACCCAGTACTTC. Residues: CASSLVGGAQETQYF. The chain recombines TRBV5-5 with TRBJ2-5; perhaps TRBD2 as D (6 bases). V lost 0 bases and J lost 2, with 11 bases in between. CDR3 length: 15 residues. Germline CDR1 reads SGHKS; CDR2 reads YYEKEE (reference sequence).

The genes are TRBV20-1 and TRBJ2-7; TRBD1 matches at 7 bases. The CDR3 is 13 residues long. Germline CDR1 is DFQATT and CDR2 is SNEGSKA (reference sequence). The junction had 3 bases not matched to a gene; V was cut back by 2 bases and J by 2 bases. The CDR3 DNA reads TGCAGTGCTAGACGGCAGGGGGCCTACGAGCAGTACTTC. It encodes CSARRQGAYEQYF.

The CDR3 DNA reads TGTGCCAGCAGCGGGGGGAAAGAGACCCAGTACTTC. It codes for CASSGGKETQYF. The rearrangement links TRBV7-9 to TRBJ2-5; a possible D gene is TRBD2 (6 bases). V was cut by 5 bases and J by 3 bases, with 7 bases left in between. The CDR3 is 12 residues long. Germline V lookup: CDR1 SEHNR, CDR2 FQNEAQ (reference sequence).

The chain recombines TRBV12-3 or TRBV12-4 with TRBJ2-2; possible D gene TRBD2, 7 bases. The CDR3 consists of 12 residues. The V and J ends lost 10 bases and 7 bases respectively, with 13 bases between them. In DNA, the CDR3 is TGTGCCACCCGGGGGGCCGGCGGGGAGCTGTTTTTT. Translating it yields CATRGAGGELFF.

The CDR3 region is CATPAKGRENTGELFF. CDR3 nucleotides: TGTGCCACCCCGGCGAAGGGCAGAGAGAACACCGGGGAGCTGTTTTTT. The gene calls are TRBV30 and TRBJ2-2; no definite D call. V dropped 8 bases and J dropped 1 base, with 20 bases sitting between them. In germline, CDR1 is GTSNPN, CDR2 SVGIG (reference sequence). The CDR3 has 16 residues.

The table lists this clonotype with a count of one. The genes are TRBV19 and TRBJ2-7, with D perhaps TRBD2 (6 bases). The CDR3 extends over 11 amino acids. The germline V gene encodes CDR1 LNHDA and CDR2 SQIVND (reference sequence). V lost 11 bases, J lost 6 bases, and 14 bases lay in between. The DNA of the CDR3 is TGTGCCTCAGCGGAGGGTCGCGAGCAGTACTTC. Residues: CASAEGREQYF.

The V gene is TRBV6-1, the J gene TRBJ2-1; TRBD2 might be the D (6 bases). Trimming removed 4 bases at V and 10 bases at J, with 17 bases between. Germline values: CDR1 MNHNS, CDR2 SASEGT. This CDR3 has 14 amino acids. The CDR3: CASSVSPGDREQFF. CDR3 nucleotides: TGTGCCAGCAGTGTATCTCCGGGGGACCGGGAGCAGTTCTTC.

This chain connects TRBV29-1 to TRBJ1-1; D uncertain. Germline assignment: CDR1 SQVTM and CDR2 ANQGSEA. Trimming pared 6 bases from V and 7 bases from J, leaving 12 bases between. This CDR3 contains 11 residues. CDR3 amino acids: CSVQLGGEAFF. The DNA for the CDR3 is TGCAGCGTCCAGCTAGGTGGTGAAGCTTTCTTT.

The chain combines TRBV20-1 with TRBJ2-2; 7 positions match TRBD1. V lost 3 bases, J lost 3 bases, and 7 bases stayed unmatched. From germline, CDR1 is DFQATT and CDR2 SNEGSKA (reference sequence). The CDR3 sequence is 15 residues long. Here the CDR3 DNA reads TGCAGTGCTAGGACGGGGACAGCGGACACCGGGGAGCTGTTTTTT. It translates to CSARTGTADTGELFF.

The chain joins TRBV10-3 to TRBJ2-1, with TRBD2 identical over 8 bases. Germline assignment: CDR1 ENHRY and CDR2 SYGVKD. The CDR3 has 13 amino acids. Losses at the gene ends were 5 bases for V and 6 bases for J; bases not matched to a gene: 3. DNA of the CDR3: TGTGCCATCAGTCCCACTAGCGGCAATGAGCAGTTCTTC. Its protein product is CAISPTSGNEQFF.

The V call is TRBV6-1, the J call TRBJ1-3; D is perhaps TRBD1 (5 bases). This CDR3 spans 17 amino acids. The germline V gene encodes CDR1 MNHNS and CDR2 SASEGT. The V and J ends lost 9 bases and 0 bases respectively, with 21 bases between them. This CDR3 is CASIPVPGRASGNTIYF. DNA for the CDR3: TGTGCCAGTATACCTGTACCTGGCAGGGCCTCTGGAAACACCATATATTTT.

The chain is built from TRBV27 and TRBJ1-1, with D possibly TRBD1 on 6 matching bases. The CDR3 extends over 15 amino acids. V lost 0 bases and J lost 2, with 10 bases in between. CDR1 is MNHEY, CDR2 SMNVEV, per germline (reference sequence). CDR3 bases: TGTGCCAGCAGTTTATCGAAGGGGGGCAACACTGAAGCTTTCTTT. Residues: CASSLSKGGNTEAFF.

The rearrangement links TRBV27 to TRBJ2-7, with D uncertain. The CDR3 is made up of 15 amino acids. Looked up from germline, CDR1 is MNHEY and CDR2 is SMNVEV (reference sequence). Trimming took off 6 bases at V and 4 bases at J, with 19 bases between the two ends. CDR3 sequence: CASRDPRTHSYEQYF. The CDR3 nucleotides read TGTGCCAGCAGAGATCCACGGACCCACTCTTACGAGCAGTACTTC.

The rearrangement joins TRBV19 to TRBJ1-1; 8 bases align to TRBD1. CDR1 and CDR2 from the germline V gene are LNHDA and SQIVND (reference sequence). Unmatched junction bases numbered 6, after V lost 6 bases and J lost 3 bases. The CDR3 consists of 14 residues. CDR3 nucleotide sequence: TGTGCCAGTAGCGCCGGGACAGGATACACTGAAGCTTTCTTT. Its translation is CASSAGTGYTEAFF.

Turning to this clonotype: Given a much more abundant clone one base away, this may be a read error. The CDR3 DNA reads TGTGCCAGCAGCTTTAGCCTCCCCCCGGGACAGGGTTCCTGGGGCTACACCTTC. Protein sequence: CASSFSLPPGQGSWGYTF. V usage is TRBV7-6 and J usage is TRBJ1-2, with 9 positions matching TRBD1. CDR3 length equals 18 residues. CDR1 and CDR2 from the germline V gene are SGHVS and FNYEAQ. The junction had 19 bases not matched to a gene; V was cut back by 3 bases and J by 8 bases.

The rearrangement links TRBV7-2 to TRBJ2-4, with 11 bases that match TRBD2. This CDR3 has 17 amino acids. Germline V gene data show CDR1 as SGHTA and CDR2 as FQGNSA. V was clipped by 2 bases and J by 0 bases; unmatched bases: 3. CDR3 coding DNA: TGTGCCAGCAGCTTACTAGCGGGGGGCTTAGCCAAAAACATTCAGTACTTC. This gives the protein CASSLLAGGLAKNIQYF.

The chain is built from TRBV12-5 and TRBJ2-3; no firm D call. CDR1 and CDR2 (germline): LGHNT, FRNRAP. Trimming left V 5 bases short and J 0 bases short, with 6 bases between. This CDR3 is built from 13 residues. Here the CDR3 reads CASGQYSTDTQYF. In nucleotides, the CDR3 is TGTGCTAGTGGTCAATATAGCACAGATACGCAGTATTTT. The whole variable domain, remainder taken from reference TRBV12-5 and TRBJ2-3, is DARVTQTPRHKVTEMGQEVTMRCQPILGHNTVFWYRQTMMQGLELLAYFRNRAPLDDSGMPKDRFSAEMPDATLATLKIQPSEPRDSAVYFCASGQYSTDTQYFGPGTRLTVL.

The rearrangement joins TRBV6-1 to TRBJ2-2, with 8 bases identical to TRBD2. Trimming removed 5 bases from V and 2 bases from J; junction bases left unmatched: 4. This CDR3 has 15 residues. In germline, CDR1 is MNHNS, CDR2 SASEGT. CDR3 loop: CASSRSGGNTGELFF. CDR3 coding DNA: TGTGCCAGCAGTAGAAGCGGGGGTAACACCGGGGAGCTGTTTTTT.

CDR3 in DNA: TGTGCCTCTCACCTGAGGGAGAACACCGGGGAGCTGTTTTTT. Protein sequence: CASHLRENTGELFF. The chain links TRBV30 to TRBJ2-2, with D possibly being TRBD2 (5 bases). Trimming removed 7 bases from V and 1 base from J, with 13 bases in between. CDR1 is GTSNPN and CDR2 is SVGIG in the germline V gene (reference sequence). The CDR3 covers 14 residues.

The CDR3 bases are TGTGCCAGCAGCCAAGATCCGGAAGAGCAGTACTTC. Translating gives CASSQDPEEQYF. V is TRBV3-1 and J is TRBJ2-7; no reliable D call. V lost 0 bases to trimming and J lost 7 bases, with 7 bases between them. CDR3 length: 12 residues. Germline lookup yields CDR1 LGHDT and CDR2 YNNKEL (reference sequence).

V gene TRBV27 combines with J gene TRBJ2-7; D is unresolved. V dropped 4 bases and J dropped 4 bases, with 14 bases sitting between them. CDR1 is MNHEY, CDR2 SMNVEV, per germline (reference sequence). The CDR3 runs 14 residues. CDR3 coding DNA: TGTGCCAGCAGTTCGGGCTTTTTGAGATACGAGCAGTACTTC. Its translation is CASSSGFLRYEQYF.

The rearrangement links TRBV6-2 or TRBV6-3 to TRBJ2-3; TRBD1 matches at 7 bases. V lost 5 bases to trimming and J lost 3 bases; unmatched junction nucleotides: 5. Germline V CDR1 and CDR2: MNHEY, SVGEGT. This CDR3 comprises 14 residues. Written as DNA, the CDR3 is TGTGCCAGCAGTCGGGACAGCGAGACAGATACGCAGTATTTT. It codes for CASSRDSETDTQYF.

This clonotype appeared a single time. The V and J genes are TRBV13 and TRBJ1-3; no firm D call. From germline, CDR1 is PRHDT and CDR2 FYEKMQ (reference sequence). The CDR3 is made up of 15 amino acids. V shed 0 bases and J shed 4 bases, with 10 bases lying between them. The CDR3 here is CASSLGRGGGNTIYF. CDR3 sequence (DNA): TGTGCCAGCAGCTTAGGCCGAGGAGGCGGAAACACCATATATTTT.